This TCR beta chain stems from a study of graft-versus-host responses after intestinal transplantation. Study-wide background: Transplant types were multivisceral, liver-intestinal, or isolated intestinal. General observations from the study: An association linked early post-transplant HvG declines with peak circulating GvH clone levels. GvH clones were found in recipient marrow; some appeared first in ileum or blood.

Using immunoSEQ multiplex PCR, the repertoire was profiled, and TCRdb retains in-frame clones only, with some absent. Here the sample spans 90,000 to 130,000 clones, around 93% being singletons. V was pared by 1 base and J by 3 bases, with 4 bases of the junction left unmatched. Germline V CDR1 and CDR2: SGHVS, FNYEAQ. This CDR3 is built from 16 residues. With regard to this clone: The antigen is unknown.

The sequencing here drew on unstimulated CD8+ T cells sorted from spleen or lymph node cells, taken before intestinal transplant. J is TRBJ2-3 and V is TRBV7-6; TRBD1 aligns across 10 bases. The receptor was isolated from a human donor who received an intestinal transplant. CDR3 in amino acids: CASSLEADRGTDTQYF. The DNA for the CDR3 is TGTGCCAGCAGCTTAGAAGCGGACAGGGGGACAGATACGCAGTATTTT.